The clone carrying this T cell receptor beta chain was counted a single time. This entry is derived from a study of blood T cell repertoires in COVID-19. Study at large: Italy, Spain and the United States were the sources of the convalescent and acute COVID-19 samples. PBMCs, B-cell-depleted T cells, or T cells provided the cDNA or gDNA that made up the material.

How the authors handled the data: Estimation of nucleated cell counts relied on the amplification of reference gene primers. Assay: immunoSEQ multiplex PCR; the TCRdb copy retains only in-frame clones and omits some. That table gives V, J and clone size, and the DNA gave D and trimming. The data show 400,000 to 550,000 clones, 70% to 90% seen once. Participant age was about 18 to 100 years, and participants resided in fewer than 25 US areas. The V gene's germline CDR1 is SNHLY and CDR2 FYNNEI. V lost 4 bases and J 2 bases, leaving 9 bases between the germline ends. The CDR3 is made up of 14 amino acids.

This receptor was obtained from a young woman with acute COVID-19. The sample consisted of PBMCs or T cells enriched from blood (not recorded which). This chain joins TRBV2 and TRBJ1-3, with a possible D match to TRBD1 (5 bases). This CDR3 is CASSVQTAGNTIYF. The DNA of the CDR3 is TGTGCCAGCAGTGTACAGACAGCTGGAAACACCATATATTTT.